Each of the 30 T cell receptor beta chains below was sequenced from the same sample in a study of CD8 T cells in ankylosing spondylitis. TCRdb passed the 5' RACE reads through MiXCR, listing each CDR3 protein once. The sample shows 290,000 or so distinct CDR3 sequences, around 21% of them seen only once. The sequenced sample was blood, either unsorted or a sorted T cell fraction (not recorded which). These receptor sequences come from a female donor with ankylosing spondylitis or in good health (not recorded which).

This CDR3 is CASSWSGTSGPPDTQYF. The CDR3 region has the DNA TGCGCCAGCAGCTGGAGTGGGACTAGCGGGCCCCCAGATACGCAGTATTTT. The chain combines TRBV5-1 with TRBJ2-3, with 12 bases matching TRBD2. V was pared by 3 bases and J by 4 bases, with 9 bases of the junction left unmatched. From germline, CDR1 is SGHRS and CDR2 YFSETQ. CDR3 length: 17 residues.

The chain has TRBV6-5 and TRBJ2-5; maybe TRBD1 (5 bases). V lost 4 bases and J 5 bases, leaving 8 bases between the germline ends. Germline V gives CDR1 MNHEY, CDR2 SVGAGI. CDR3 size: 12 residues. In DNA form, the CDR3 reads TGTGCCAGCAGTTTTAAGGGGGAGACCCAGTACTTC. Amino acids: CASSFKGETQYF.

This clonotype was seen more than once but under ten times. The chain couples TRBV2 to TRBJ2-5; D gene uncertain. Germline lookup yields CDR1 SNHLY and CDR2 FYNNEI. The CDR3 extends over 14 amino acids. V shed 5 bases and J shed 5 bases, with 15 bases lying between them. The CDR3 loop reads CASSSPDLPETQYF. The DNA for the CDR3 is TGTGCCAGCAGTAGCCCTGATCTACCGGAGACCCAGTACTTC.

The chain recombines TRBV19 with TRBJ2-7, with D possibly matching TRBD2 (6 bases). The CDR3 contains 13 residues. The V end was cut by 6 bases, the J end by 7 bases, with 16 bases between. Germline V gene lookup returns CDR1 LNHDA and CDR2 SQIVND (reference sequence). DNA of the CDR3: TGTGCCAGTAGACTAGCAGGAACGAAGGAGCAGTACTTC. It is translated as CASRLAGTKEQYF.

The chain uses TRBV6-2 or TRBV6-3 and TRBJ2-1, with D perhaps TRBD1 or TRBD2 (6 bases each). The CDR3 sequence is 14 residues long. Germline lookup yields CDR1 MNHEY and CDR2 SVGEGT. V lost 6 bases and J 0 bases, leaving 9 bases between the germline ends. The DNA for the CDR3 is TGTGCCAGCAGAGGGGGGTTCTCCTACAATGAGCAGTTCTTC. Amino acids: CASRGGFSYNEQFF.

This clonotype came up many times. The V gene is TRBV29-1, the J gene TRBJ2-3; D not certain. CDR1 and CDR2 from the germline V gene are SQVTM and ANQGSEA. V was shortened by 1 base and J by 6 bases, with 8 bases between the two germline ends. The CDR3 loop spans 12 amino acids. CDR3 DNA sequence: TGCAGCGTTGAAGCCTTAAGGGATACGCAGTATTTT. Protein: CSVEALRDTQYF.

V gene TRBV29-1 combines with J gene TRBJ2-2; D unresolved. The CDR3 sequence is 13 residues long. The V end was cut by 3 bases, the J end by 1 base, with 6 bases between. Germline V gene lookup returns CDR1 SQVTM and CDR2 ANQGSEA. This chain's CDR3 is CSVDKGNTGELFF. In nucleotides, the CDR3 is TGCAGCGTTGATAAAGGGAACACCGGGGAGCTGTTTTTT.

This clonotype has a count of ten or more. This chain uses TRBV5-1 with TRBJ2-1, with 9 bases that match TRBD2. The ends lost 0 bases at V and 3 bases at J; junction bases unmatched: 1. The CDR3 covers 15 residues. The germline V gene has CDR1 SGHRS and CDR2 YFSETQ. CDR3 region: CASSLGTSVYNEQFF. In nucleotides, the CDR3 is TGCGCCAGCAGCTTGGGGACTAGCGTCTACAATGAGCAGTTCTTC. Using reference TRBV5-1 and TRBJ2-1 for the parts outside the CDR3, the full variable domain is KAGVTQTPRYLIKTRGQQVTLSCSPISGHRSVSWYQQTPGQGLQFLFEYFSETQRNKGNFPGRFSGRQFSNSRSEMNVSTLELGDSALYLCASSLGTSVYNEQFFGPGTRLTVL.

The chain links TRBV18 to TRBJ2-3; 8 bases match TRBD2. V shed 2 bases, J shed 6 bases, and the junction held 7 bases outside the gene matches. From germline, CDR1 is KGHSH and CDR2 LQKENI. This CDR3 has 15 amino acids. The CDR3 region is CASSPSGSGGDTQYF. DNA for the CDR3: TGTGCCAGCTCACCAAGTGGGAGCGGGGGCGATACGCAGTATTTT.

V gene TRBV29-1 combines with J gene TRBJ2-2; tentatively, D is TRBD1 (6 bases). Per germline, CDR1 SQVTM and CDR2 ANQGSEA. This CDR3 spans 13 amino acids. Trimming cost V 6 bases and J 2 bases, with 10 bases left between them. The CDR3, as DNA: TGCAGCGTCCAGACAGGCAACACCGGGGAGCTGTTTTTT. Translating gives CSVQTGNTGELFF.

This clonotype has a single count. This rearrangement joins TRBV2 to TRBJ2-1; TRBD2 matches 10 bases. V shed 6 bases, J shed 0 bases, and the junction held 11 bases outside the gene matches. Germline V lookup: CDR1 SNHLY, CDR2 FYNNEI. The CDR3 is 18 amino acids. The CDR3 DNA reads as TGTGCCAGCAGAGGGGGTAGCGGGAGGAAGAGCTCCTACAATGAGCAGTTCTTC. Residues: CASRGGSGRKSSYNEQFF.

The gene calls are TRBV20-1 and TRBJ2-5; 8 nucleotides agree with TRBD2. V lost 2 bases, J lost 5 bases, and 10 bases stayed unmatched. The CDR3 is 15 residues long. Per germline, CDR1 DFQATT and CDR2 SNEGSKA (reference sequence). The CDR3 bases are TGCAGTGCTAGAATGGCGGGAGGCGGGCCGGAGACCCAGTACTTC. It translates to CSARMAGGGPETQYF.

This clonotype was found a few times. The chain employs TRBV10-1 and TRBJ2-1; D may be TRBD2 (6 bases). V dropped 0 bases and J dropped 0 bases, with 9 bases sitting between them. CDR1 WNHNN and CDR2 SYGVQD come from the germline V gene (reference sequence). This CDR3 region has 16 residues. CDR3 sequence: CASSESGRSSYNEQFF. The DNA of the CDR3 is TGCGCCAGCAGTGAGTCGGGGAGGAGCTCCTACAATGAGCAGTTCTTC.

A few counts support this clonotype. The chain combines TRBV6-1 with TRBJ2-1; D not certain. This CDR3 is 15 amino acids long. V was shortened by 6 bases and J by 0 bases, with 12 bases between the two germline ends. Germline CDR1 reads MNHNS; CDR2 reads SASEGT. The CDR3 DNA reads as TGTGCCAGCAGAGCTGTGTCGAGCTCCTACAATGAGCAGTTCTTC. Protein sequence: CASRAVSSSYNEQFF.

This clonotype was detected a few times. CDR3 coding DNA: TGCAGTGCTAGAGGGGGGGCCTCCTACGAGCAGTACTTC. Amino acid sequence: CSARGGASYEQYF. The chain has TRBV20-1 and TRBJ2-7; D might be TRBD1 or TRBD2, each matching 6 bases. CDR1 and CDR2 from the germline V gene are DFQATT and SNEGSKA (reference sequence). V dropped 1 base and J dropped 0 bases, with 7 bases sitting between them. CDR3 length: 13 amino acids.

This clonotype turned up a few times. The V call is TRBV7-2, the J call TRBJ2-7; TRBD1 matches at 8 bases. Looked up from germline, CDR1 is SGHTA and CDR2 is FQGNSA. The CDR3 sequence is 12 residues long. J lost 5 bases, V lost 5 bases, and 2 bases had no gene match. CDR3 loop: CASSGQGHEQYF. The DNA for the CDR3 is TGTGCCAGCAGCGGACAGGGACACGAGCAGTACTTC. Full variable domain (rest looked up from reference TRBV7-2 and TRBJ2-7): GAGVSQSPSNKVTEKGKDVELRCDPISGHTALYWYRQSLGQGLEFLIYFQGNSAPDKSGLPSDRFSAERTGGSVSTLTIQRTQQEDSAVYLCASSGQGHEQYFGPGTRLTVT.

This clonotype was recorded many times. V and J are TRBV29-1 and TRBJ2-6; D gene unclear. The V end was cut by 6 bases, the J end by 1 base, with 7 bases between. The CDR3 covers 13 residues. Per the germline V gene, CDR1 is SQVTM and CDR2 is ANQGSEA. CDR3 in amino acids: CSVAISGANVLTF. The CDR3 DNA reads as TGCAGCGTGGCTATATCTGGGGCCAACGTCCTGACTTTC. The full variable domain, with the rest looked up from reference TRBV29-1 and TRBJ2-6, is SAVISQKPSRDICQRGTSLTIQCQVDSQVTMMFWYRQQPGQSLTLIATANQGSEATYESGFVIDKFPISRPNLTFSTLTVSNMSPEDSSIYLCSVAISGANVLTFGAGSRLTVL.

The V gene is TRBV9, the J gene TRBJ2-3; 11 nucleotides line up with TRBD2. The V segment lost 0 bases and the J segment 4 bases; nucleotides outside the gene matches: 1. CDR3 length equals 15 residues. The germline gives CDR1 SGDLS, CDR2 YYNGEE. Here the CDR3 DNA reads TGTGCCAGCAGCGTAGTTAGCGGGAGGGCAGATACGCAGTATTTT. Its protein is CASSVVSGRADTQYF.

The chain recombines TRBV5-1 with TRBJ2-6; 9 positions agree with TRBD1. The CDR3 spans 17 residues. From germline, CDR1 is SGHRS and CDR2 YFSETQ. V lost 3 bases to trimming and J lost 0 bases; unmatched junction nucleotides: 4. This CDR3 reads CASSSGTGPSGANVLTF. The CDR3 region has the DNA TGCGCCAGCAGCTCCGGGACAGGGCCCTCTGGGGCCAACGTCCTGACTTTC.

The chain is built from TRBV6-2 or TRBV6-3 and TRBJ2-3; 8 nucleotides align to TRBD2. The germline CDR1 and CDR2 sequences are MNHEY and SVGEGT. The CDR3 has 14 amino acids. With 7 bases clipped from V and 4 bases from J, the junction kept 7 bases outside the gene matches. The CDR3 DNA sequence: TGTGCCAGCAAGAGGGCGGGAGGCCCAGATACGCAGTATTTT. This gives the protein CASKRAGGPDTQYF.

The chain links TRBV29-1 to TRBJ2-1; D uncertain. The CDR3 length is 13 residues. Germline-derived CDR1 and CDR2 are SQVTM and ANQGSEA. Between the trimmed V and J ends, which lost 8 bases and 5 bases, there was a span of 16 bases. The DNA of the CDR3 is TGCAGCCTTTCTCGGCTTATCGACAATGAGCAGTTCTTC. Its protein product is CSLSRLIDNEQFF.

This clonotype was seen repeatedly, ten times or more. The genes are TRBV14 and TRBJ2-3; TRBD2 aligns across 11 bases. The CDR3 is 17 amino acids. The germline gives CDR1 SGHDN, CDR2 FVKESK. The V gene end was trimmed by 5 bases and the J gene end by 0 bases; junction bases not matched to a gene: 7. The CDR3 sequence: CASSKRLAGTSTDTQYF. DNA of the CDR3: TGTGCCAGCAGCAAACGACTAGCGGGGACTAGCACAGATACGCAGTATTTT.

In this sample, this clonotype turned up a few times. The DNA of the CDR3 is TGTGCCAGCGTCCTGTCGGACAGGAGCTCCTACAATGAGCAGTTCTTC. Translation gives CASVLSDRSSYNEQFF. This chain uses TRBV27 with TRBJ2-1; 7 nucleotides line up with TRBD1. After removal of 8 bases from V and 0 bases from J, the junction contained 10 bases not matched to a gene. The CDR3 spans 16 residues. Germline lookup yields CDR1 MNHEY and CDR2 SMNVEV (reference sequence).

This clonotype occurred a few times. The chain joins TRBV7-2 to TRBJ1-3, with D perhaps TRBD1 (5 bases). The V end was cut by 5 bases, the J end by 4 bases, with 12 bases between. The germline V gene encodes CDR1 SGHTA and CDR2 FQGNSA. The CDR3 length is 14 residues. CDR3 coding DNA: TGTGCCAGCAGCCGAGGCGGGGGAGGAAACACCATATATTTT. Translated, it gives CASSRGGGGNTIYF.

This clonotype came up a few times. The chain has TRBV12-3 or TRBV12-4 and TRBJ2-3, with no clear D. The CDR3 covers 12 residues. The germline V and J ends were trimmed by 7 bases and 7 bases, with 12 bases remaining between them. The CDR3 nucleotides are TGTGCCAGCACCCCCCAATCAAATACGCAGTATTTT. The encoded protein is CASTPQSNTQYF.

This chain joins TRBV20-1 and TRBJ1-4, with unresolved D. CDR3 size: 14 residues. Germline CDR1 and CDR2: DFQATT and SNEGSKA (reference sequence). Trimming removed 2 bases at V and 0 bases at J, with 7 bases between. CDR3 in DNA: TGCAGTGCTAGACAGACTGCAACTAATGAAAAACTGTTTTTT. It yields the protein CSARQTATNEKLFF.

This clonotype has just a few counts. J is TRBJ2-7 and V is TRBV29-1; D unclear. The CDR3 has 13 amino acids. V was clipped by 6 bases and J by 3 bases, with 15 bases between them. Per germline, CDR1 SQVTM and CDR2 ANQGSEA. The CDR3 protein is CSVGWRPGYEQYF. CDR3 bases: TGCAGCGTCGGGTGGCGGCCGGGCTACGAGCAGTACTTC.

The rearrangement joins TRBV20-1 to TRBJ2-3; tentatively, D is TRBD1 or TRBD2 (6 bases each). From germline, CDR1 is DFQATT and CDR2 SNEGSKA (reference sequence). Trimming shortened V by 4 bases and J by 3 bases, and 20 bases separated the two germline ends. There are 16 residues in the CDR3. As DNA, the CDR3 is TGCAGTGCTACAGGGAGGCAGGGGTTGGGGACAGATACGCAGTATTTT. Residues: CSATGRQGLGTDTQYF.

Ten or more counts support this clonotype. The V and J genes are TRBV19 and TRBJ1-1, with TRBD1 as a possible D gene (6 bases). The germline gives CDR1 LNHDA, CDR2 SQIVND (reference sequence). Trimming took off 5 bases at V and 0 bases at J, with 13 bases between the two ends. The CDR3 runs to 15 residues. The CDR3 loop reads CASSVRGPMNTEAFF. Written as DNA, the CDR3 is TGTGCCAGTAGTGTCAGGGGCCCCATGAACACTGAAGCTTTCTTT.

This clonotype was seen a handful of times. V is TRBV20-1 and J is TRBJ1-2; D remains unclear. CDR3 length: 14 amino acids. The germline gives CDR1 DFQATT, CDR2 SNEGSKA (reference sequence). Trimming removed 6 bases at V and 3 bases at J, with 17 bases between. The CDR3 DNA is TGCAGTGCGCCGGATCCCACGCGGCACTATGGCTACACCTTC. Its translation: CSAPDPTRHYGYTF.